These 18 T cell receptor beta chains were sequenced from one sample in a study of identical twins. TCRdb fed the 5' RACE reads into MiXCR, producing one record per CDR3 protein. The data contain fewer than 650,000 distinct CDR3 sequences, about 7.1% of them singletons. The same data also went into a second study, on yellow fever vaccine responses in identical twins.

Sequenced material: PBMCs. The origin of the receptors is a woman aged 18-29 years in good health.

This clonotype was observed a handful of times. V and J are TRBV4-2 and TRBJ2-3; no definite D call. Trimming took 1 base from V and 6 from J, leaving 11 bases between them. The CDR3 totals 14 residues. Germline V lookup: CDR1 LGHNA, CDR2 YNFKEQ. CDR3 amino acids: CASSQVLVGDTQYF. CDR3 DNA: TGTGCCAGCAGCCAAGTTCTAGTAGGCGATACGCAGTATTTT.

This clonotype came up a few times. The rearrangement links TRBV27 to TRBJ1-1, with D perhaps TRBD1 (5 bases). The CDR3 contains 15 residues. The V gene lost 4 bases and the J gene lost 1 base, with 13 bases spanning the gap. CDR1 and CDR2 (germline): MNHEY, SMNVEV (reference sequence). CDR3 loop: CASSSTVSTNTEAFF. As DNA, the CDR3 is TGTGCCAGCAGTTCGACAGTTTCTACGAACACTGAAGCTTTCTTT.

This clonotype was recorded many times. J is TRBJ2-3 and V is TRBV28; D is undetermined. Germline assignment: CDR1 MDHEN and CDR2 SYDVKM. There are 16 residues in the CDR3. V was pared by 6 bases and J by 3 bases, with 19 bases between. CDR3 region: CASRGWGFFATDTQYF. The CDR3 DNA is TGTGCCAGCAGGGGGTGGGGATTCTTCGCGACAGATACGCAGTATTTT.

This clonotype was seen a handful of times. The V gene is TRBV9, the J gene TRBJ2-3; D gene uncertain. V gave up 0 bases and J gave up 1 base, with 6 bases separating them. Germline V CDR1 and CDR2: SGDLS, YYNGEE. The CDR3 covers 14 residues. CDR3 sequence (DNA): TGTGCCAGCAGCGTAGAGGGCGGCACAGATACGCAGTATTTT. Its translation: CASSVEGGTDTQYF.

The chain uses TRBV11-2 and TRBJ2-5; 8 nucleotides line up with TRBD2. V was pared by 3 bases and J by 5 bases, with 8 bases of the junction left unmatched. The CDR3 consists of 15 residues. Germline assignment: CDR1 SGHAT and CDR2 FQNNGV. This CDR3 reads CASSFRGGPGETQYF. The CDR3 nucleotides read TGTGCCAGCAGCTTTCGCGGGGGGCCCGGGGAGACCCAGTACTTC.

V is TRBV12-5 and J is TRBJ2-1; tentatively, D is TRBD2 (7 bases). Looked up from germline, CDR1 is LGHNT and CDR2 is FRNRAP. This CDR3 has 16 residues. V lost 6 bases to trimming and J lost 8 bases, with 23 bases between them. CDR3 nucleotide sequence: TGTGCTAGTGGCCGCACACAACTAGGGGGGGGCGATGAGCAGTTCTTC. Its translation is CASGRTQLGGGDEQFF. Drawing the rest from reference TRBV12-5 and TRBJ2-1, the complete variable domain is DARVTQTPRHKVTEMGQEVTMRCQPILGHNTVFWYRQTMMQGLELLAYFRNRAPLDDSGMPKDRFSAEMPDATLATLKIQPSEPRDSAVYFCASGRTQLGGGDEQFFGPGTRLTVL.

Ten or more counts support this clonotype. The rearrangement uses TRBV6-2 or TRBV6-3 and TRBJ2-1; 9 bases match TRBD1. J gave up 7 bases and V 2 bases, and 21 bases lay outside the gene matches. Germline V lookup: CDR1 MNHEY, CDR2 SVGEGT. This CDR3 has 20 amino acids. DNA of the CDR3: TGTGCCAGCAGTTACGCCCGGGACAGGGAGGCCAAACTCAAGCGAAATGAGCAGTTCTTC. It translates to CASSYARDREAKLKRNEQFF.

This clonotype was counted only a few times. The CDR3 nucleotides are TGTGCCATCAGTGAGTCTGGAGCCATCTACGAGCAGTACTTC. Its protein is CAISESGAIYEQYF. The chain combines TRBV10-3 with TRBJ2-7; the D is unclear. The germline V gene has CDR1 ENHRY and CDR2 SYGVKD. The CDR3 is 14 amino acids. V was trimmed by 0 bases and J by 3 bases, leaving 9 bases between them.

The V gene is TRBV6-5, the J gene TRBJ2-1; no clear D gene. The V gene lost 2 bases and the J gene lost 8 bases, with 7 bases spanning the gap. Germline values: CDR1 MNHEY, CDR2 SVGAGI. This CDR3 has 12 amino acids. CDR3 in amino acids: CASSYGDYEQFF. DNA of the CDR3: TGTGCCAGCAGTTACGGCGACTATGAGCAGTTCTTC.

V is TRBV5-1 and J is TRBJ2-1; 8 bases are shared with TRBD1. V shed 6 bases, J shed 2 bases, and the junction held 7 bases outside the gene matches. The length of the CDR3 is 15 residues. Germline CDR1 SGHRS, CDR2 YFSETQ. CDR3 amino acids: CASTRDRSAYNEQFF. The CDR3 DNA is TGCGCCAGCACCAGGGACAGGAGCGCCTACAATGAGCAGTTCTTC.

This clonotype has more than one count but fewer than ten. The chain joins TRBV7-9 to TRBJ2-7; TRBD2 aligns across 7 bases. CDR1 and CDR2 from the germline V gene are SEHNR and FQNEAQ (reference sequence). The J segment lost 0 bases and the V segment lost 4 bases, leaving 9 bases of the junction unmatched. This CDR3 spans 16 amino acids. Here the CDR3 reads CASSSEPAGSSYEQYF. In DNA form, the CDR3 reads TGTGCCAGCAGCTCAGAACCAGCGGGGAGCTCCTACGAGCAGTACTTC. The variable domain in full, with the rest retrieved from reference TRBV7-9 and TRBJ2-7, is DTGVSQNPRHKITKRGQNVTFRCDPISEHNRLYWYRQTLGQGPEFLTYFQNEAQLEKSRLLSDRFSAERPKGSFSTLEIQRTEQGDSAMYLCASSSEPAGSSYEQYFGPGTRLTVT.

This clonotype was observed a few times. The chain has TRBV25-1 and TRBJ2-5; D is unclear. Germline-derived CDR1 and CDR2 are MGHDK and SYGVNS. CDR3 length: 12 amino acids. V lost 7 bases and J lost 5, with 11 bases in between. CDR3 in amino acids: CASTGLLETQYF. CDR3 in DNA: TGTGCCAGCACCGGCCTACTGGAGACCCAGTACTTC.

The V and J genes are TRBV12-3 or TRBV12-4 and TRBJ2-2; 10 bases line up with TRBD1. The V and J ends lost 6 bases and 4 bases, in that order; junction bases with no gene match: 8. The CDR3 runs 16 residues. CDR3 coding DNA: TGTGCCAGCAGCCCCGGGACAGGGGTCAGCACCGGGGAGCTGTTTTTT. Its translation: CASSPGTGVSTGELFF.

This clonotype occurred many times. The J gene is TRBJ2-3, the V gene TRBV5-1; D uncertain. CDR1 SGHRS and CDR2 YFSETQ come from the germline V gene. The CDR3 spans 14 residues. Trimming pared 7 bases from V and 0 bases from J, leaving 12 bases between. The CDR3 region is CASRHPVSTDTQYF. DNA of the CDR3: TGCGCCAGCCGGCATCCTGTCAGCACAGATACGCAGTATTTT. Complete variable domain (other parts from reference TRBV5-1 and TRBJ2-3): KAGVTQTPRYLIKTRGQQVTLSCSPISGHRSVSWYQQTPGQGLQFLFEYFSETQRNKGNFPGRFSGRQFSNSRSEMNVSTLELGDSALYLCASRHPVSTDTQYFGPGTRLTVL.

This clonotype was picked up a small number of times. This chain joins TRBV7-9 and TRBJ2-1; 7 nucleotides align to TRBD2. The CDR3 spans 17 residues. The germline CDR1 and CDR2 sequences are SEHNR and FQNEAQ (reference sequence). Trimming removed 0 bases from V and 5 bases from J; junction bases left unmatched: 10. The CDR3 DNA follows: TGTGCCAGCAGCTTAGCGTTAGGCCTAGCGGCGAACAATGAGCAGTTCTTC. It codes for CASSLALGLAANNEQFF.

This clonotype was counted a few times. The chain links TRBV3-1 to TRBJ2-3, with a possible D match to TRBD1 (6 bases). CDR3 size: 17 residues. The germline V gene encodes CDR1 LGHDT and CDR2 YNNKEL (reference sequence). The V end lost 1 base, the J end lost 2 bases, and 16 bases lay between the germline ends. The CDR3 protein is CASSQGKTGPDTDTQYF. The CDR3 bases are TGTGCCAGCAGCCAAGGAAAGACAGGTCCCGACACAGATACGCAGTATTTT.

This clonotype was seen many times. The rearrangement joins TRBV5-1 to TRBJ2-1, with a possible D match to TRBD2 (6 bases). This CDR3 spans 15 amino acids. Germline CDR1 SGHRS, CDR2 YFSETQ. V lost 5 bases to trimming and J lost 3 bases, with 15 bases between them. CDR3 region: CASRGRDFNYNEQFF. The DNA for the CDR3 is TGCGCCAGCAGGGGACGGGACTTCAACTACAATGAGCAGTTCTTC.

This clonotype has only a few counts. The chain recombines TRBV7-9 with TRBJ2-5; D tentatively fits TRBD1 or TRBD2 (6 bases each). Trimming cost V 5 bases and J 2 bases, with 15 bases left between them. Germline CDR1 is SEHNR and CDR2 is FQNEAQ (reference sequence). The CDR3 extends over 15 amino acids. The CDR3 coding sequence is TGTGCCAGCAGCCCACTTGGGGGGCGTCAAGAGACCCAGTACTTC. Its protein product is CASSPLGGRQETQYF.